The clone carrying this T cell receptor beta chain was counted a few times. Its antigen is unidentified. The data were obtained in a study of post-analysis software for immune sequencing data. Notes on the study in general: Roughly 5 TRBV segments occurring more often in patients than controls included TRBV5-6, TRBV5-1 and TRBV20-1.

The CDR3 is 17 residues long. The ends were cut back, 3 bases at V and 0 bases at J, with 16 bases in the middle. From germline, CDR1 is SEHNR and CDR2 FQNEAQ (reference sequence). Sequencing libraries made from TCR beta cDNA carried unique molecular identifiers. MiXCR, run by TCRdb on the PCR reads, gives a single entry per CDR3 protein. This sample has a few hundred thousand distinct CDR3 sequences; around 33% occur once, and the top ten carry under 15%. The receptor comes from a girl aged 5-17 years with multiple sclerosis. The source material was blood. This chain uses TRBV7-9 with TRBJ2-3; perhaps TRBD1 as D (5 bases). This CDR3 is CASSLGRESPSTDTQYF. Written as DNA, the CDR3 is TGTGCCAGCAGCTTGGGCAGGGAATCTCCTAGCACAGATACGCAGTATTTT.